The source of this T cell receptor (beta chain) is a study of blood T cell repertoires in COVID-19. In this sample, this clone turned up once. Here immunoSEQ multiplex PCR was the method, and the copy in TCRdb shows in-frame clones only, minus some. The data show 350,000 to 400,000 clones, with around 90% seen just once and around 1.2% held by the top ten. The clonotype was recovered from a woman aged 18-35 years who had recovered from COVID-19. The source material was PBMCs or T cells enriched from blood (not recorded which).

The CDR3 sequence is CASSQDNYRGLTGELFF. The DNA for the CDR3 is TGCGCCAGCAGCCAAGATAATTACAGGGGTCTCACCGGGGAGCTGTTTTTT. V gene TRBV4-1 combines with J gene TRBJ2-2, with TRBD1 matching over 7 bases. Germline V gene lookup returns CDR1 MGHRA and CDR2 YSYEKL. This CDR3 spans 17 amino acids. V lost 0 bases and J lost 4; bases outside the gene matches: 8.